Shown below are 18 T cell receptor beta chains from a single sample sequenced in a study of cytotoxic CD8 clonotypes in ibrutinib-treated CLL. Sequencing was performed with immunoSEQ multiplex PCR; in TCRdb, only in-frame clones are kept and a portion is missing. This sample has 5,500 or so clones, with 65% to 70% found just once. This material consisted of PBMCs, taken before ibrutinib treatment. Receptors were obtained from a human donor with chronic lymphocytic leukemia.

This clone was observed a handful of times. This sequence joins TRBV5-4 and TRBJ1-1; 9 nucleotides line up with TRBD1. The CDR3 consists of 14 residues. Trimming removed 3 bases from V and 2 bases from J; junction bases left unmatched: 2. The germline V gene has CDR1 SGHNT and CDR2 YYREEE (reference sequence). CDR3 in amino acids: CASSWGQGNTEAFF. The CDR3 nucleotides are TGTGCCAGCAGCTGGGGACAGGGTAACACTGAAGCTTTCTTT.

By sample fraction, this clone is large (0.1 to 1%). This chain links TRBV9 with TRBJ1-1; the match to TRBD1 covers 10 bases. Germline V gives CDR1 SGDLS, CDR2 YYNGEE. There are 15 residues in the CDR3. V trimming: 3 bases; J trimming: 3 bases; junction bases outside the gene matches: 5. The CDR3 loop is CASSADGQGDTEAFF. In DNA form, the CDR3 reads TGTGCCAGCAGCGCAGACGGACAGGGGGACACTGAAGCTTTCTTT.

The CDR3 coding sequence is TGTGCCAGCAGCCAAGTATGGGACAGTTATAGCAATCAGCCCCAGCATTTT. Translating gives CASSQVWDSYSNQPQHF. The chain joins TRBV14 to TRBJ1-5; the match to TRBD1 covers 7 bases. The V gene end was trimmed by 1 base and the J gene end by 0 bases; junction bases not matched to a gene: 6. The CDR3 contains 17 residues. The germline gives CDR1 SGHDN, CDR2 FVKESK.

The DNA for the CDR3 is TGTGCCATCAGTGAGGGGGGACGCTTAGGGGCAGATACGCAGTATTTT. Amino acids: CAISEGGRLGADTQYF. The genes are TRBV10-3 and TRBJ2-3, with D tentatively TRBD1 or TRBD2 (5 bases each). The V gene's germline CDR1 is ENHRY and CDR2 SYGVKD. V was pared by 2 bases and J by 4 bases, with 16 bases between. The CDR3 is 16 residues long.

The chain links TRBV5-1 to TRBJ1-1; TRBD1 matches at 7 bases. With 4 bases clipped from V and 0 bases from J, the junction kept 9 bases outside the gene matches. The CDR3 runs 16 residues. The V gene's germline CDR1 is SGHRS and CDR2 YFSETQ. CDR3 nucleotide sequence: TGCGCCAGCAGCCGTGACAGGGTGGGTATGAACACTGAAGCTTTCTTT. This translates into CASSRDRVGMNTEAFF.

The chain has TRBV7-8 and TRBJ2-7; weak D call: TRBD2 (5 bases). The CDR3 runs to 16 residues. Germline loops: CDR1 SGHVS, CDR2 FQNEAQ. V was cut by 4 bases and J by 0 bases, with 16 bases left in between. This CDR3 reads CASSSRGRTPSYEQYF. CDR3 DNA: TGTGCCAGCAGCTCCCGCGGCAGGACTCCCTCCTACGAGCAGTACTTC.

As DNA, the CDR3 is TGTGCCAGCAGCGCCGGTGGGGCCTCCTACGAGCAGTACTTC. This encodes CASSAGGASYEQYF. V is TRBV9 and J is TRBJ2-7; the D gene is possibly TRBD1 (5 bases). Germline lookup yields CDR1 SGDLS and CDR2 YYNGEE. V was trimmed by 3 bases and J by 0 bases, leaving 10 bases between them. The CDR3 has 14 amino acids.

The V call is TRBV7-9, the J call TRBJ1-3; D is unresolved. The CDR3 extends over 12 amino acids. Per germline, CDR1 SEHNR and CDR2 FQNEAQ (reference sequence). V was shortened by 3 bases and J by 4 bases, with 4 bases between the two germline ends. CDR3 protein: CASSFGGNTIYF. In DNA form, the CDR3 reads TGTGCCAGCAGCTTCGGCGGAAACACCATATATTTT.

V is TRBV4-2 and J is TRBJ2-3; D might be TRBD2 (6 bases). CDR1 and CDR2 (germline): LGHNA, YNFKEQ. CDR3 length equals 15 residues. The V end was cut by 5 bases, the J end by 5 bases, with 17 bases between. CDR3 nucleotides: TGTGCCAGCAGCGTAGCGGCTCAACCGCGAGATACGCAGTATTTT. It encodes CASSVAAQPRDTQYF.

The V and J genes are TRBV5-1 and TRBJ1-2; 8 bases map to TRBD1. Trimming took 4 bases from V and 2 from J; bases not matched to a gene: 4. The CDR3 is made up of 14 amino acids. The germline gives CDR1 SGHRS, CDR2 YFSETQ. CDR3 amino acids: CASSETGENYGYTF. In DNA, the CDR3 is TGCGCCAGCAGCGAGACAGGGGAGAACTATGGCTACACCTTC.

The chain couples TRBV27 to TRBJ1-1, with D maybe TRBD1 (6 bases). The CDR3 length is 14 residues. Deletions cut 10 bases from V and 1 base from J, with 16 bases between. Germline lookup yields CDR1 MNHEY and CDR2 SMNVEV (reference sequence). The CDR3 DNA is TGTGCCACCTGCAGGGGAATAGGGAACACTGAAGCTTTCTTT. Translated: CATCRGIGNTEAFF.

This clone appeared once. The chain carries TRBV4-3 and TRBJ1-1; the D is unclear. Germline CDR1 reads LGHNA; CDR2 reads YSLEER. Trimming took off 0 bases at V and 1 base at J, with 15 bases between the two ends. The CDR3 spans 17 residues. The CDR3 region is CASSQDLFGRQNTEAFF. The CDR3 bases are TGCGCCAGCAGCCAAGATCTGTTTGGCAGACAGAACACTGAAGCTTTCTTT.

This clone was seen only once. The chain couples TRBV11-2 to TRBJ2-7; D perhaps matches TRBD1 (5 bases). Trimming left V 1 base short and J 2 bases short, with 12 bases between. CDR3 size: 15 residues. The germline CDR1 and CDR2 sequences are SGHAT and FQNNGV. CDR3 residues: CASSLGTLGPYEQYF. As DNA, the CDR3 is TGTGCCAGCAGCTTAGGGACATTAGGACCCTACGAGCAGTACTTC.

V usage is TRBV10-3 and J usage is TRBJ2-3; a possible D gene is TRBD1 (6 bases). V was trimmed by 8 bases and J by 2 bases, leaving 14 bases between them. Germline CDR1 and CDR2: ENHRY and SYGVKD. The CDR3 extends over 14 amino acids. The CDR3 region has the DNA TGTGCCATCTCTGGGGGCCAAACCACAGATACGCAGTATTTT. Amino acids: CAISGGQTTDTQYF.

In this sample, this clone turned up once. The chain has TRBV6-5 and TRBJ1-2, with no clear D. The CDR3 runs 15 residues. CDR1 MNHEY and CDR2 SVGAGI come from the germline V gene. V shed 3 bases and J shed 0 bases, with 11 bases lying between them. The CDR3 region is CASSYGLGSNYGYTF. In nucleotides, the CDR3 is TGTGCCAGCAGTTATGGCTTGGGATCTAACTATGGCTACACCTTC.

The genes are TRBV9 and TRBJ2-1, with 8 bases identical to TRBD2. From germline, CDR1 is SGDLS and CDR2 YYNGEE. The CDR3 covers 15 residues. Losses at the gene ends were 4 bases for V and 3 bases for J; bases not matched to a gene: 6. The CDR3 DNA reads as TGTGCCAGCAGCCAAACTAGCGGAGTCTACAATGAGCAGTTCTTC. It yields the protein CASSQTSGVYNEQFF.

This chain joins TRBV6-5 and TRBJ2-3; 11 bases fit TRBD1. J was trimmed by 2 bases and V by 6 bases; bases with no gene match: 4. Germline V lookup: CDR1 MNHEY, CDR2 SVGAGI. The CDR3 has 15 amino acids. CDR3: CASRLGQGATDTQYF. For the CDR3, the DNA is TGTGCCAGCAGACTCGGACAGGGGGCCACAGATACGCAGTATTTT.

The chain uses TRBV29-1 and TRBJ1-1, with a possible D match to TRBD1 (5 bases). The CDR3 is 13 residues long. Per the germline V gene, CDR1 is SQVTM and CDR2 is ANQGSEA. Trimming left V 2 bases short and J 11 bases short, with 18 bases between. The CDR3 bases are TGCAGCGTTGAACTATTGGGGGTGGGTAGGGCTTTCTTT. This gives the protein CSVELLGVGRAFF.